This TCR beta chain was identified during a study of blood T cell repertoires in COVID-19. Study-level background: The United States, Italy and Spain were the sources of the acute and convalescent COVID-19 samples. In each case, the material was cDNA or gDNA derived from T cells, B-cell-depleted T cells, or PBMCs.

During active infection, Seattle patients enrolled and were then monitored through disease. This clone was seen a few times. The CDR3 is 13 residues long. Trimming shortened V by 2 bases and J by 2 bases, and 6 bases separated the two germline ends. The germline CDR1 and CDR2 sequences are SEHNR and FQNEAQ (reference sequence). In the original workflow: Reference gene primer amplification gave estimated nucleated cell counts. Assay: immunoSEQ multiplex PCR; the TCRdb copy retains only in-frame clones and omits some. The V and J calls and the clone size are those of that table, but D and trimming were determined from the DNA. Counted here are 150,000 to 200,000 clones, around 83% occurring once; the ten biggest clones make up around 8%.

The chain has TRBV7-9 and TRBJ2-5; no clear D gene. Sequencing was carried out using peripheral blood. This TCR came from a woman aged 70-85 years with COVID-19, enrolled during active disease. The CDR3 sequence: CASSLYGQETQYF. CDR3 DNA: TGTGCCAGCAGCTTATACGGGCAAGAGACCCAGTACTTC.